The 10 T cell receptor beta chains reported below all come from one sample, sequenced in a study of cytomegalovirus exposure and HLA in healthy donors. Use of 60 Vbeta and 13 Jbeta primers characterized the PCR. The protocol was immunoSEQ multiplex PCR, while the TCRdb copy is restricted to in-frame clones and leaves out a portion. The sample holds about 110,000 clones, approximately 80% seen once. Sequencing was carried out using PBMCs. The receptors shown here come from a human donor in good health.

The rearrangement uses TRBV5-1 and TRBJ1-1; 7 bases agree with TRBD1. The V segment lost 6 bases and the J segment 0 bases; nucleotides outside the gene matches: 8. The CDR3 extends over 15 amino acids. Germline V gene data show CDR1 as SGHRS and CDR2 as YFSETQ. The CDR3 DNA reads as TGCGCCAGCAAGGAGATACAGGGGATGAACACTGAAGCTTTCTTT. Translated, it gives CASKEIQGMNTEAFF.

This clone was recorded a few times. This chain links TRBV10-2 with TRBJ2-7; the match to TRBD2 covers 11 bases. V lost 4 bases and J lost 3; bases outside the gene matches: 11. The CDR3 has 17 residues. Germline lookup yields CDR1 WSHSY and CDR2 SAAADI. CDR3 protein: CASSVGTSGPAVYEQYF. The CDR3 nucleotides are TGCGCCAGCAGTGTAGGGACTAGCGGCCCCGCTGTCTACGAGCAGTACTTC.

The CDR3 loop is CSFGQGGNQPQHF. The CDR3 DNA reads TGCAGCTTCGGACAGGGAGGCAATCAGCCCCAGCATTTT. The rearrangement joins TRBV29-1 to TRBJ1-5; 8 positions agree with TRBD1. Germline loops: CDR1 SQVTM, CDR2 ANQGSEA. This CDR3 is built from 13 residues. V gave up 8 bases and J gave up 2 bases; unmatched junction bases: 5.

The chain joins TRBV19 to TRBJ2-6; 8 bases are shared with TRBD2. V was clipped by 5 bases and J by 0 bases; unmatched bases: 9. The germline V gene encodes CDR1 LNHDA and CDR2 SQIVND (reference sequence). The CDR3 loop spans 18 amino acids. In nucleotides, the CDR3 is TGTGCCAGTAGTCCCTCGGGGGGGTCCTCCTCTGGGGCCAACGTCCTGACTTTC. Amino acid sequence: CASSPSGGSSSGANVLTF.

V and J are TRBV6-1 and TRBJ1-1; D gene uncertain. Germline CDR1 MNHNS, CDR2 SASEGT. CDR3 length: 14 amino acids. V was cut by 1 base and J by 4 bases, with 10 bases left in between. CDR3 bases: TGTGCCAGCAGTGAAGAGGCGGGGATCACTGAAGCTTTCTTT. This translates into CASSEEAGITEAFF.

This clone was seen just once. The genes are TRBV25-1 and TRBJ1-5; D perhaps matches TRBD1 (5 bases). CDR3 length equals 14 residues. Germline V gene lookup returns CDR1 MGHDK and CDR2 SYGVNS. V gave up 5 bases and J gave up 2 bases, with 10 bases separating them. The CDR3: CASSQGLGNQPQHF. The CDR3 DNA is TGTGCCAGCAGTCAGGGTTTGGGCAATCAGCCCCAGCATTTT.

This chain joins TRBV5-1 and TRBJ1-6; TRBD1 agrees at 10 bases. Germline V CDR1 and CDR2: SGHRS, YFSETQ. V shed 4 bases and J 7 bases; nucleotides not matched to a gene: 5. The CDR3 is made up of 15 amino acids. CDR3 sequence: CASSLTGGPNSPLHF. The CDR3, as DNA: TGCGCCAGCAGCCTGACAGGGGGCCCCAATTCACCCCTCCACTTT.

The chain is built from TRBV5-5 and TRBJ1-1; TRBD1 might be the D (6 bases). The germline V and J ends were trimmed by 4 bases and 1 base, with 11 bases remaining between them. Germline V gene sequence: CDR1 SGHKS, CDR2 YYEKEE (reference sequence). The CDR3 has 14 amino acids. As DNA, the CDR3 is TGTGCCAGCAGCCCAGGACAGCCGAACACTGAAGCTTTCTTT. Translation: CASSPGQPNTEAFF. Full variable domain (rest looked up from reference TRBV5-5 and TRBJ1-1): DAGVTQSPTHLIKTRGQQVTLRCSPISGHKSVSWYQQVLGQGPQFIFQYYEKEERGRGNFPDRFSARQFPNYSSELNVNALLLGDSALYLCASSPGQPNTEAFFGQGTRLTVV.

The chain combines TRBV25-1 with TRBJ2-7, with a weak D call TRBD2 (6 bases). Germline values: CDR1 MGHDK, CDR2 SYGVNS. The CDR3 totals 17 residues. V was clipped by 4 bases and J by 0 bases, with 19 bases between them. The CDR3 here is CASSASGRRTSSYEQYF. The CDR3 DNA reads as TGTGCCAGCAGTGCCTCTGGGAGGCGAACCAGCTCCTACGAGCAGTACTTC.

This clone was seen more than once but under ten times. The V gene is TRBV28, the J gene TRBJ1-1; weak D call: TRBD1 (6 bases). CDR1 is MDHEN, CDR2 SYDVKM, per germline. CDR3 size: 17 residues. V was clipped by 10 bases and J by 0 bases, with 24 bases between them. CDR3 sequence: CATHPAGTGGMNTEAFF. In DNA, the CDR3 is TGTGCCACCCACCCGGCAGGGACGGGGGGCATGAACACTGAAGCTTTCTTT.